This TCR beta chain was retrieved from a study of T cells in Graves' hyperthyroidism and ophthalmopathy. The study's findings and limits: Ophthalmopathy was told apart from stable hyperthyroidism by a 13 V-J model.

There were TCR beta CDR3 regions amplified from RNA transcripts. TCR CDR3 underwent first-round RT-PCR with the HTBI primer set. One entry per CDR3 protein results from TCRdb running MiXCR on the multiplex PCR reads. This sample carries some 550,000 distinct CDR3 sequences, roughly 15% of them seen once, and the ten largest clones take approximately 3.5%. The authors obtained PBMCs from about 9.5 ml of fresh peripheral blood. This clonotype was seen ten or more times. What it binds is not known. The TCR was taken from a woman aged 40 to 50 with Graves' ophthalmopathy. Sequences were obtained from blood.

As DNA, the CDR3 is TGCGCCAGTAAAGTGTCAGCTGGAAACACCGGGGAGCTGTTTTTT. Translated, it gives CASKVSAGNTGELFF. The J gene is TRBJ2-2, the V gene TRBV5-1; D unresolved. Trimming took off 8 bases at V and 2 bases at J, with 16 bases between the two ends. This CDR3 is built from 15 residues. Germline CDR1 and CDR2: SGHRS and YFSETQ.